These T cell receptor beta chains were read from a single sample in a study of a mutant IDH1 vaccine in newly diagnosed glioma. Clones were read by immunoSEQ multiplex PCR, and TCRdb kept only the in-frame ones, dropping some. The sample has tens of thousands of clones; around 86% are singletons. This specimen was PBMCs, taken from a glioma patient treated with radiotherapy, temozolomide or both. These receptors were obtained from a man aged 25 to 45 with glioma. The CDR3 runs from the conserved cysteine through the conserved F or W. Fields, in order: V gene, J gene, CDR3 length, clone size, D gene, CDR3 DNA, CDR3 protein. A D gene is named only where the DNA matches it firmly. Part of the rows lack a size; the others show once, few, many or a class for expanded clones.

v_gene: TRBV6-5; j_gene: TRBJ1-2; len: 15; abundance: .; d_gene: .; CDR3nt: TGTGCCAGCAGTTATTCGGTAGGCTCGAACTATGGCTACACCTTC; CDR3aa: CASSYSVGSNYGYTF
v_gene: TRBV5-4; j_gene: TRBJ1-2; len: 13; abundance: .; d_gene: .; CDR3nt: TGTGCCAGCAGCTTGGTAAAGGGCTATGGCTACACCTTC; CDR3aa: CASSLVKGYGYTF
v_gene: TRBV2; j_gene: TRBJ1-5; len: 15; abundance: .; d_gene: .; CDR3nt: TGTGCCAGCAGTGAGAACCGGGCTAGCAATCAGCCCCAGCATTTT; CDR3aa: CASSENRASNQPQHF
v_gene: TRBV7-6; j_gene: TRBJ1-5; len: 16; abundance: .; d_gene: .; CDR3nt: TGTGCCAGCCTCTCAAGGCTCGACACCTGGACCCAGCCCCAGCATTTT; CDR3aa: CASLSRLDTWTQPQHF
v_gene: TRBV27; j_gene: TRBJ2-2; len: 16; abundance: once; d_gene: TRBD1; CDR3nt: TGTGCCAGCAGTCCCCGGACAGGGTTTAACACCGGGGAGCTGTTTTTT; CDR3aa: CASSPRTGFNTGELFF
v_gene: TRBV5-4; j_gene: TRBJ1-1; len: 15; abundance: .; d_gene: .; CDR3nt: TGTGCCAGCAGCCAAGAGGGGGGAGGGAACACTGAAGCTTTCTTT; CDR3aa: CASSQEGGGNTEAFF
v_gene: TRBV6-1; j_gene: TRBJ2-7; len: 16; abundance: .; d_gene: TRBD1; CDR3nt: TGTGCCAGCAGTGAAGCAACAGGGGCTCCCCCCTACGAGCAGTACTTC; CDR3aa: CASSEATGAPPYEQYF
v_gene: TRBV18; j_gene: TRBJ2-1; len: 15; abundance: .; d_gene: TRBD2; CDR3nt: TGTGCCAGCTCCCGCGGCGGGAGCTCCTACAATGAGCAGTTCTTC; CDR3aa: CASSRGGSSYNEQFF
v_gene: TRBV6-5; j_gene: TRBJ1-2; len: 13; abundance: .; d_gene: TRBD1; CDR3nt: TGTGCCAGCAGTTATAGGGGGCTGGGTGGCTACACCTTC; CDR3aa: CASSYRGLGGYTF
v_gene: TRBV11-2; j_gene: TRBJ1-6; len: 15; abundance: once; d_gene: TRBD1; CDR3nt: TGTGCCAGCAGCCCCCGGGCACAGGGGACAGGGACCCTCCACTTT; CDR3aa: CASSPRAQGTGTLHF
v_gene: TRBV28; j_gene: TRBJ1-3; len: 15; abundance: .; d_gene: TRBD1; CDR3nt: TGTGCCAGCAGCCAGACAGGGGGCTACGGAAACACCATATATTTT; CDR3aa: CASSQTGGYGNTIYF
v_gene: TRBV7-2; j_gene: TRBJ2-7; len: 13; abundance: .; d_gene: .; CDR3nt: TGTGCCAGCAGCCCTGTGACGGGGTACGAGCAGTACTTC; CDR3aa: CASSPVTGYEQYF
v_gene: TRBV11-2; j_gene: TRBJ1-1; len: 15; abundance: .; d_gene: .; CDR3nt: TGTGCCAGCAGCATGAGCACGTTAAAGAACACTGAAGCTTTCTTT; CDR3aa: CASSMSTLKNTEAFF
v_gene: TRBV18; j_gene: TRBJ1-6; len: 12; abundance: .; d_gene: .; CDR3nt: TGTGCCAGCTCACCTGAGTCGTCACCCCTCCACTTT; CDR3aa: CASSPESSPLHF
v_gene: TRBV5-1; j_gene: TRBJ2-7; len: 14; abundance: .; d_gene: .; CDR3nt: TGCGCCAGCAGCGCGTCCAGTCCCTCCTACGAGCAGTACTTC; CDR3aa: CASSASSPSYEQYF
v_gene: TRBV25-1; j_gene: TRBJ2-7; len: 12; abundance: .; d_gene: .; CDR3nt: TGTGCCTCTCGGGGCGGATCCTACGAGCAGTACTTC; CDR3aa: CASRGGSYEQYF
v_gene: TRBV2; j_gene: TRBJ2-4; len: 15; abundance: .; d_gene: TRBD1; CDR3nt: TGTGCCAGCAGTGAAGTTGACAGGGTAGCCGCCATTCAGTACTTC; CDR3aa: CASSEVDRVAAIQYF
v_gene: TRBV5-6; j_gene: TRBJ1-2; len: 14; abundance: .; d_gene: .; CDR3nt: TGTGCCAGCAGCTGGGGACCGAATAACTATGGCTACACCTTC; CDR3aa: CASSWGPNNYGYTF
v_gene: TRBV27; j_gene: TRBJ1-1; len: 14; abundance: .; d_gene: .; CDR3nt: TGTGCCAGCAGTTCAGGGTGGGAGAACACTGAAGCTTTCTTT; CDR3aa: CASSSGWENTEAFF
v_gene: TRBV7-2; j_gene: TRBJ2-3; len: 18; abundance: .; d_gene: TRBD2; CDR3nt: TGTGCCAGCAGCCGCACCAGTTCGGGCGGGGGGGGCACAGATACGCAGTATTTT; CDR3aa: CASSRTSSGGGGTDTQYF
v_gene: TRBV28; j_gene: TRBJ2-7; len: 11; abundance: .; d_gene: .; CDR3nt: TGTGCCCTCGGCAGTCCCTACGAGCAGTACTTC; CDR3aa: CALGSPYEQYF
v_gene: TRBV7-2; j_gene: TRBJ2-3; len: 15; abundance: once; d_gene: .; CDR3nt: TGTGCCAGCAGCTTAGGGTCCTTCGTCACAGATACGCAGTATTTT; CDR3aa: CASSLGSFVTDTQYF
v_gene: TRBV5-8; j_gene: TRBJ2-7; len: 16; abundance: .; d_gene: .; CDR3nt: TGTGCCAGCAGCTTGAGGGGGGGCACCTTCTCCTACGAGCAGTACTTC; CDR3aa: CASSLRGGTFSYEQYF
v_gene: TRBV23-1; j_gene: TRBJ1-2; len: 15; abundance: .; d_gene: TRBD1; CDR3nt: TGCGCCAGCAGTCAACCCCTAAAACCGACAGGGAGCTACACCTTC; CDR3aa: CASSQPLKPTGSYTF
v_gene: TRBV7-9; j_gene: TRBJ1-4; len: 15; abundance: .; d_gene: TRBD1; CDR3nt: TGTGCCAGCAGCTCCTCAGGGGGGTATAATGAAAAACTGTTTTTT; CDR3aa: CASSSSGGYNEKLFF